This T cell receptor beta chain emerged from a study of T cell responses to AZD1222 COVID-19 vaccine. Study results and limitations: Repertoires were obtained only post-peak T cell response. Clonal diversity may have been underestimated, and the donors were mostly white British, with more females than males.

Data came from immunoSEQ multiplex PCR; TCRdb stores just in-frame clones and leaves some out. Seen here are about 67,000 clones, approximately 81% observed once, and the top ten hold approximately 21%. J was trimmed by 9 bases and V by 4 bases; bases with no gene match: 11. The CDR3 is made up of 16 amino acids. Germline lookup yields CDR1 SNHLY and CDR2 FYNNEI. This clone was counted between two and nine times. Its antigen is currently unknown. The sequence derives from an adult in good health. Source: peripheral blood, taken on day 0 of AZD1222 vaccination. The chain employs TRBV2 and TRBJ2-1; 11 positions match TRBD2. CDR3 bases: TGTGCCAGCAGTGGCCGACTAGCGGGAAGTTTTCGTGAGCAGTTCTTC. Its protein is CASSGRLAGSFREQFF.